This TCR beta chain is from a study of blood T cell repertoires in COVID-19. The table came from immunoSEQ multiplex PCR; TCRdb's copy has only in-frame clones and leaves some out. The profile shows some 120,000 clones, over 80% of them singletons. This TCR was recovered from a man aged 60 to 75 with acute or convalescent COVID-19. Sample: peripheral blood.

CDR3 sequence reads: CASSLTGTGNQPQHF. CDR3 in DNA: TGCGCCAGCAGCTTGACCGGGACAGGGAATCAGCCCCAGCATTTT. The V and J genes are TRBV5-1 and TRBJ1-5; 9 nucleotides agree with TRBD1. The CDR3 is 15 amino acids. Germline lookup yields CDR1 SGHRS and CDR2 YFSETQ. Trimming removed 1 base from V and 4 bases from J; junction bases left unmatched: 3.